These 30 T cell receptor beta chains were sequenced from one sample in a study of prognosis after radiotherapy for stage I lung cancer. CDR3 of TCR beta was amplified from genomic DNA via a two-round multiplex PCR. First-round PCR amplification was performed with primers specific to each TRBV and TRBJ gene. From the multiplex PCR reads, TCRdb called clonotypes with MiXCR, one entry per CDR3 protein. The table records about 16,000 distinct CDR3 sequences, 44% of them present only once. Sample: PBMCs, taken before or after stereotactic body radiation therapy (not recorded which). The receptors stem from a donor over 45 with non-small cell lung cancer.

Ten or more counts support this clonotype. The chain has TRBV3-1 and TRBJ1-2; D possibly corresponds to TRBD1 (5 bases). This CDR3 comprises 13 residues. Germline lookup yields CDR1 LGHDT and CDR2 YNNKEL (reference sequence). V dropped 4 bases and J dropped 2 bases, with 8 bases sitting between them. The CDR3 bases are TGTGCCAGCAGCCTAAGGGGAAACTATGGCTACACCTTC. Translated: CASSLRGNYGYTF.

This clonotype was seen ten or more times. The chain is built from TRBV2 and TRBJ1-4; possible D gene TRBD1, 6 bases. V was clipped by 5 bases and J by 3 bases, with 16 bases between them. Germline loops: CDR1 SNHLY, CDR2 FYNNEI. This CDR3 has 16 amino acids. This chain's CDR3 is CASSRQAGTSNEKLFF. The CDR3 DNA reads as TGTGCCAGCAGTCGACAGGCGGGCACCTCTAATGAAAAACTGTTTTTT.

This clonotype has only one observation. The chain links TRBV27 to TRBJ2-7, with D possibly being TRBD2 (6 bases). Per the germline V gene, CDR1 is MNHEY and CDR2 is SMNVEV (reference sequence). V was trimmed by 7 bases and J by 7 bases, leaving 11 bases between them. The CDR3 length is 11 residues. The CDR3 DNA reads TGTGCCAGCATTCGGGGGACGGAGCAGTACTTC. Protein: CASIRGTEQYF.

This clonotype showed up many times. The CDR3 end shows no conserved phenylalanine or tryptophan, and so a read error is likely. The V gene is TRBV12-3 or TRBV12-4, the J gene TRBJ1-2; the D is unclear. With 6 bases removed from V and 10 bases from J, the gap between germline ends came to 15 bases. The CDR3 runs 12 residues. CDR3 sequence: CASSFQPGAYTL. The CDR3 region has the DNA TGTGCCAGCAGCTTTCAGCCAGGAGCCTACACCCTC.

The V and J genes are TRBV7-9 and TRBJ1-2; maybe TRBD1 (5 bases). The CDR3 loop spans 14 amino acids. Germline V gives CDR1 SEHNR, CDR2 FQNEAQ (reference sequence). The ends were cut back, 7 bases at V and 1 base at J, with 13 bases in the middle. The DNA of the CDR3 is TGTGCCAGCAACCCAAGAGGGGATAACTATGGCTACACCTTC. Translating gives CASNPRGDNYGYTF. Full variable domain (rest looked up from reference TRBV7-9 and TRBJ1-2): DTGVSQNPRHKITKRGQNVTFRCDPISEHNRLYWYRQTLGQGPEFLTYFQNEAQLEKSRLLSDRFSAERPKGSFSTLEIQRTEQGDSAMYLCASNPRGDNYGYTFGSGTRLTVV.

This clonotype showed up many times. The V gene is TRBV19, the J gene TRBJ2-7, with 9 positions matching TRBD1. V was clipped by 4 bases and J by 5 bases; unmatched bases: 6. Per the germline V gene, CDR1 is LNHDA and CDR2 is SQIVND (reference sequence). The CDR3 sequence is 14 residues long. The CDR3 DNA is TGTGCCAGTAGTACCCAGGGACAGGGTAACGAGCAGTACTTC. Its protein is CASSTQGQGNEQYF.

This clonotype was seen just once. A much larger clone is a single base away; this may be a read error. The chain's CDR3 is CASPPGTYQETQYF. CDR3 in DNA: TGTGCCAGCCCTCCCGGCACGTACCAAGAGACCCAGTACTTC. The chain recombines TRBV18 with TRBJ2-5; no definite D call. CDR1 and CDR2 (germline): KGHSH, LQKENI. This CDR3 has 14 residues. Trimming took 8 bases from V and 0 from J, leaving 13 bases between them. The complete variable domain, with remaining parts taken from reference TRBV18 and TRBJ2-5, reads NAGVMQNPRHLVRRRGQEARLRCSPMKGHSHVYWYRQLPEEGLKFMVYLQKENIIDESGMPKERFSAEFPKEGPSILRIQQVVRGDSAAYFCASPPGTYQETQYFGPGTRLLVL.

For this clonotype: A much larger clone differs by one base, so this may be a read error. The genes are TRBV5-1 and TRBJ2-7, with 10 bases aligning to TRBD2. CDR3 length: 18 residues. Germline CDR1 SGHRS, CDR2 YFSETQ. This CDR3 reads CAISLGPPGLANSYGQYF. The CDR3 bases are TGCGCCATCAGCTTGGGACCCCCGGGACTAGCGAACTCCTACGGGCAGTACTTC.

This clonotype was detected a few times. The CDR3 loop is CASSQDEGFSRDNSYEQYF. CDR3 coding DNA: TGCGCCAGCAGCCAAGATGAAGGGTTTTCCCGGGACAACTCCTACGAGCAGTACTTC. The chain uses TRBV4-3 and TRBJ2-7; TRBD1 might be the D (6 bases). Trimming stripped 0 bases from V and 0 bases from J, with 21 bases between. This CDR3 comprises 19 residues. Germline V gene data show CDR1 as LGHNA and CDR2 as YSLEER.

The sample holds a few counts of this clonotype. It may be a read error: a sequence one base away is much more abundant. The rearrangement uses TRBV3-1 and TRBJ2-1; D remains unclear. Trimming left V 4 bases short and J 5 bases short, with 21 bases between. CDR3 length equals 17 residues. The germline CDR1 and CDR2 sequences are LGHDT and YNNKEL (reference sequence). CDR3 protein: CASSPPPSHQKNNEQFF. The CDR3 DNA reads TGTGCCAGCAGCCCGCCCCCCTCTCATCAGAAAAACAATGAGCAGTTCTTC.

This clonotype occurred once. This sequence joins TRBV6-1 and TRBJ2-1; D gene unclear. V was shortened by 7 bases and J by 0 bases, with 16 bases between the two germline ends. This CDR3 region has 16 residues. Germline assignment: CDR1 MNHNS and CDR2 SASEGT. The CDR3 bases are TGTGCCAGCATTTCCCGGACCGCAAGCTCCTACAATGAGCAGTTCTTC. It yields the protein CASISRTASSYNEQFF.

The DNA of the CDR3 is TGCGCCAGCAGCCGGGGACAGGGGGTCGGACAGCCCCAGCATTTT. Translation gives CASSRGQGVGQPQHF. V is TRBV4-1 and J is TRBJ1-5; TRBD1 agrees at 11 bases. Germline values: CDR1 MGHRA, CDR2 YSYEKL. The CDR3 covers 15 residues. After removal of 4 bases from V and 7 bases from J, the junction contained 6 bases not matched to a gene.

This clonotype has at least ten counts. This rearrangement joins TRBV5-1 to TRBJ2-7; no reliable D call. Trimming shortened V by 2 bases and J by 0 bases, and 9 bases separated the two germline ends. The germline V gene encodes CDR1 SGHRS and CDR2 YFSETQ. The CDR3 has 14 residues. The CDR3 sequence is CASSFGPPSYEQYF. CDR3 DNA sequence: TGCGCCAGCAGCTTCGGACCCCCCTCCTACGAGCAGTACTTC.

This clonotype was recorded many times. The chain couples TRBV15 to TRBJ2-5; D unresolved. The germline V gene encodes CDR1 LNHNV and CDR2 YYDKDF (reference sequence). The CDR3 length is 13 residues. Trimming removed 4 bases from V and 5 bases from J, with 11 bases in between. The CDR3, as DNA: TGTGCCACCAGCACTACGAACTGGGAGACCCAGTACTTC. It yields the protein CATSTTNWETQYF.

The gene calls are TRBV6-1 and TRBJ1-5; D remains ambiguous. Germline V CDR1 and CDR2: MNHNS, SASEGT. With 5 bases removed from V and 3 bases from J, the gap between germline ends came to 8 bases. This CDR3 is built from 13 residues. This CDR3 reads CASSYKINQPQHF. In nucleotides, the CDR3 is TGTGCCAGCAGTTACAAAATCAATCAGCCCCAGCATTTT.

This clonotype has a count of ten or more. V is TRBV28 and J is TRBJ1-1; 7 bases match TRBD1. V trimming: 7 bases; J trimming: 5 bases; junction bases outside the gene matches: 19. The CDR3 is made up of 17 amino acids. From germline, CDR1 is MDHEN and CDR2 SYDVKM. CDR3 region: CASISSAGGPRRTEAFF. CDR3 nucleotides: TGTGCCAGCATATCATCGGCAGGGGGGCCTCGAAGGACTGAAGCTTTCTTT.

This clonotype is labeled as medium-sized. The J gene is TRBJ2-2, the V gene TRBV7-9; TRBD1 matches 8 bases. Trimming cost V 6 bases and J 4 bases; bases outside gene matches: 4. Germline V gives CDR1 SEHNR, CDR2 FQNEAQ (reference sequence). The CDR3 consists of 14 residues. The CDR3 coding sequence is TGTGCCAGCAGGCTAACAGGGGGCACCGGGGAGCTGTTTTTT. This gives the protein CASRLTGGTGELFF.

Notes on this clonotype: A far larger clone lies a single base away; this is likely a read error. V usage is TRBV6-4 and J usage is TRBJ2-2; D perhaps matches TRBD1 (5 bases). Germline CDR1 is MRHNA and CDR2 is SNTAGT. The CDR3 runs to 19 residues. The V and J ends lost 5 bases and 6 bases respectively, with 28 bases between them. CDR3 residues: CASSYDRVRQFFSPGELFF. CDR3 nucleotide sequence: TGTGCCAGCAGTTACGATCGCGTACGACAGTTCTTCAGCCCCGGGGAGCTGTTTTTT.

This clonotype is classed as medium-sized. The chain is built from TRBV19 and TRBJ1-2; 9 nucleotides agree with TRBD1. Trimming cost V 5 bases and J 4 bases; bases outside gene matches: 8. The CDR3 covers 15 residues. CDR1 and CDR2 (germline): LNHDA, SQIVND (reference sequence). CDR3 loop: CASSPDRGIGYGYTF. The CDR3 coding sequence is TGTGCCAGTAGTCCCGACAGGGGGATTGGCTATGGCTACACCTTC.

By share, this clonotype ranks as medium-sized. V and J are TRBV27 and TRBJ2-7, with 8 bases fitting TRBD1. Looked up from germline, CDR1 is MNHEY and CDR2 is SMNVEV (reference sequence). The CDR3 totals 15 residues. V shed 8 bases, J shed 6 bases, and the junction held 15 bases outside the gene matches. In DNA form, the CDR3 reads TGTGCCAGCCGGGGTGTTCCAGGGGGCCCTCTCGAGCAGTACTTC. Its translation: CASRGVPGGPLEQYF.

Ten or more counts support this clonotype. The chain carries TRBV12-3 or TRBV12-4 and TRBJ1-1, with D perhaps TRBD1 (5 bases). V shed 1 base and J shed 2 bases, with 8 bases lying between them. The CDR3 is 14 amino acids. CDR3 DNA sequence: TGTGCCAGCAGTTTAGTGGGGGGAAACACTGAAGCTTTCTTT. Translated: CASSLVGGNTEAFF.

CDR3 coding DNA: TGTGCCAGCAGCACCCAATGGGGCAGTTATAACTATGGCTACACCTTC. This sequence encodes CASSTQWGSYNYGYTF. The chain carries TRBV11-3 and TRBJ1-2; TRBD1 might be the D (5 bases). The V end lost 5 bases, the J end lost 1 base, and 17 bases lay between the germline ends. The CDR3 spans 16 residues. Germline CDR1 SGHNT, CDR2 YENEEA.

The genes are TRBV4-1 and TRBJ2-3; 10 bases are a match to TRBD2. Germline CDR1 reads MGHRA; CDR2 reads YSYEKL. The CDR3 contains 15 residues. After removal of 5 bases from V and 6 bases from J, the junction contained 8 bases not matched to a gene. The CDR3 coding sequence is TGCGCCAGCAGCGAACAGGGACTAGCGAGCGATACGCAGTATTTT. It specifies CASSEQGLASDTQYF.

The chain combines TRBV9 with TRBJ2-1; tentatively, D is TRBD1 (5 bases). Trimming took off 4 bases at V and 1 base at J, with 12 bases between the two ends. Germline assignment: CDR1 SGDLS and CDR2 YYNGEE. CDR3 length equals 15 residues. CDR3 protein: CASSPWGDSYNEQFF. CDR3 nucleotides: TGTGCCAGCAGCCCATGGGGCGATTCCTACAATGAGCAGTTCTTC.

This clonotype was counted at least ten times. J is TRBJ2-5 and V is TRBV11-2; 8 nucleotides align to TRBD2. V was clipped by 1 base and J by 5 bases; unmatched bases: 6. Germline CDR1 SGHAT, CDR2 FQNNGV. The CDR3 covers 15 residues. The DNA of the CDR3 is TGTGCCAGCAGCTTAGTGGGCGGGGGGAGGGAGACCCAGTACTTC. This gives the protein CASSLVGGGRETQYF. Full variable domain (remainder filled in from reference TRBV11-2 and TRBJ2-5): EAGVAQSPRYKIIEKRQSVAFWCNPISGHATLYWYQQILGQGPKLLIQFQNNGVVDDSQLPKDRFSAERLKGVDSTLKIQPAKLEDSAVYLCASSLVGGGRETQYFGPGTRLLVL.

This clonotype was picked up one time. The rearrangement joins TRBV28 to TRBJ2-7; weak D call: TRBD2 (6 bases). This CDR3 comprises 14 residues. Germline V gene data show CDR1 as MDHEN and CDR2 as SYDVKM. Trimming took 4 bases from V and 0 from J, leaving 10 bases between them. In DNA form, the CDR3 reads TGTGCCAGCAGTTCTGGGGGGTCCTCCTACGAGCAGTACTTC. As protein: CASSSGGSSYEQYF.

This clonotype showed up many times. The chain recombines TRBV5-1 with TRBJ2-1; TRBD1 might be the D (5 bases). The CDR3 is made up of 13 amino acids. CDR1 is SGHRS and CDR2 is YFSETQ in the germline V gene. The V gene lost 4 bases and the J gene lost 9 bases, with 14 bases spanning the gap. For the CDR3, the DNA is TGCGCCAGCAGCCCACTGCAGGGAACTGAGCAGTTCTTC. Its translation: CASSPLQGTEQFF. The complete variable domain, with remaining parts taken from reference TRBV5-1 and TRBJ2-1, reads KAGVTQTPRYLIKTRGQQVTLSCSPISGHRSVSWYQQTPGQGLQFLFEYFSETQRNKGNFPGRFSGRQFSNSRSEMNVSTLELGDSALYLCASSPLQGTEQFFGPGTRLTVL.

The gene calls are TRBV7-8 and TRBJ2-7, with a tentative D call TRBD2 (5 bases). Trimming left V 1 base short and J 1 base short, with 14 bases between. The germline V gene has CDR1 SGHVS and CDR2 FQNEAQ. The CDR3 contains 16 residues. The CDR3 spells CASSLVGVGDSYEQYF. CDR3 DNA: TGTGCCAGCAGCTTAGTTGGGGTCGGGGATTCCTACGAGCAGTACTTC.

Turning to this clonotype: The germline gene is not matched at one end of the junction; a read error may be the cause. The chain joins TRBV2 to TRBJ2-2; TRBD2 might be the D (5 bases). Germline values: CDR1 SNHLY, CDR2 FYNNEI. This CDR3 is built from 15 residues. CDR3 in DNA: TGTGCCAGCAGACAACAATCGGGGTACGCCGGGGAGTTGTTTTTT. This translates into CASRQQSGYAGELFF.

This clonotype was detected once. One end of the junction does not line up with germline, which may come from a read error. This chain joins TRBV7-8 and TRBJ2-7, with D unclear. The CDR3 is made up of 14 amino acids. Germline V gives CDR1 SGHVS, CDR2 FQNEAQ. CDR3 nucleotides: TGTGCTAGCAGCTTAGTCGCATTGTCCTACGAGCAGTACTTC. Its translation: CASSLVALSYEQYF.